One TCR beta chain is described in this entry. Its antigen is unknown. Germline V gene lookup returns CDR1 SNHLY and CDR2 FYNNEI. V lost 6 bases to trimming and J lost 2 bases, with 7 bases between them. The CDR3 spans 13 residues. This sample is part of a study of blood T cells in healthy people across ages. Overall study findings and caveats: Not knowing donor CMV status may have confounded expanded clonotype changes.

Using a J-beta primer mix together with a sample-barcoded 5' primer, a second PCR was run for roughly 6 to 12 cycles. In TCRdb, the 5' RACE reads were re-called with MiXCR into one record per CDR3 protein. The profile shows roughly 800,000 distinct CDR3 sequences, 55% to 70% of them singletons. Caucasian, healthy and from Russia, the donors were aged between about 6 and 90. The V and J genes are TRBV2 and TRBJ1-4; D not certain. Sequencing used blood. This receptor was identified in a man aged 30 to 39 in good health. As DNA, the CDR3 is TGTGCCAGCAGACAGTCGACTAATGAAAAACTGTTTTTT. It codes for CASRQSTNEKLFF.